This T cell receptor (beta chain) emerged from a study of blood T cells in healthy people across ages. Study-wide results and limits: Investigators viewed diversity estimates from one million T cells as underestimates, the study reported.

Using a J-beta primer mix together with a sample-barcoded 5' primer, a second PCR was run for roughly 6 to 12 cycles. TCRdb recomputed calls from the 5' RACE reads with MiXCR, one row per CDR3 protein. The sample lists over 500,000 distinct CDR3 sequences; 45% to 60% were seen once. Worth noting for this clonotype: The antigen remains undetermined.

The V gene lost 6 bases and the J gene lost 0 bases, with 12 bases spanning the gap. This CDR3 is built from 13 residues. Germline-derived CDR1 and CDR2 are SQVTM and ANQGSEA. Source material: blood. The clonotype originates from a woman of 80 years or more in good health. This chain uses TRBV29-1 with TRBJ2-7, with D perhaps matching TRBD2 (5 bases). CDR3 residues: CSVRLTNSYEQYF. DNA for the CDR3: TGCAGCGTCAGACTAACCAACTCCTACGAGCAGTACTTC.